The clone carrying this T cell receptor beta chain is a singleton in its sample. Trimming pared 3 bases from V and 2 bases from J, leaving 14 bases between. Germline CDR1 reads SGHDT; CDR2 reads YYEEEE. This CDR3 comprises 15 residues. Produced via immunoSEQ multiplex PCR; TCRdb's table is partial and in-frame only. The repertoire has approximately 180,000 clones, around 82% of them found once; the top ten carry approximately 9.8%. This sample stems from a study of blood T cell repertoires in COVID-19. J is TRBJ1-1 and V is TRBV5-6; D possibly corresponds to TRBD1 (6 bases). The source is a woman aged 80 or older with acute or convalescent COVID-19. Sequenced: peripheral blood. The CDR3 is CASSSITGPNTEAFF. In nucleotides, the CDR3 is TGTGCCAGCAGCTCGATAACAGGGCCCAACACTGAAGCTTTCTTT.